Presented here are 5 T cell receptor beta chains from one specimen sequenced in a study of CD8 T cells in ankylosing spondylitis. TCRdb recomputed calls from the 5' RACE reads with MiXCR, one row per CDR3 protein. The sample has some 130,000 distinct CDR3 sequences, 5.5% to 7.5% seen once. The sequenced sample consisted of blood, either unsorted or a sorted T cell fraction (not recorded which). These receptors were collected from a female donor with ankylosing spondylitis or in good health (not recorded which).

The rearrangement uses TRBV6-5 and TRBJ2-4; either TRBD1 or TRBD2 may fit D (5 bases each). Trimming removed 4 bases from V and 0 bases from J, with 16 bases in between. Germline values: CDR1 MNHEY, CDR2 SVGAGI. The CDR3 spans 17 residues. The CDR3 loop is CASSFPSGAGAKNIQYF. For the CDR3, the DNA is TGTGCCAGCAGTTTCCCGTCCGGGGCAGGAGCCAAAAACATTCAGTACTTC.

As to this clonotype: A junction end diverges from the germline sequence, so it may reflect a read error. The chain links TRBV7-9 to TRBJ2-7, with D unclear. The CDR3 length is 12 residues. CDR1 and CDR2 (germline): SEHNR, FQNEAQ (reference sequence). CDR3 nucleotide sequence: TGTGCCAGCAACTTAGGCAGGTACGAGCAGTACTTC. Translated: CASNLGRYEQYF. The variable domain in full, with the rest retrieved from reference TRBV7-9 and TRBJ2-7, is DTGVSQNPRHKITKRGQNVTFRCDPISEHNRLYWYRQTLGQGPEFLTYFQNEAQLEKSRLLSDRFSAERPKGSFSTLEIQRTEQGDSAMYLCASNLGRYEQYFGPGTRLTVT.

This clonotype was recorded at least ten times. The rearrangement joins TRBV5-1 to TRBJ1-5, with 7 bases lining up with TRBD1. The trim removed 2 bases at V and 3 bases at J, leaving 5 bases unmatched. Germline lookup yields CDR1 SGHRS and CDR2 YFSETQ. This CDR3 has 15 residues. The CDR3 DNA is TGCGCCAGCAGCTTAACAGGGGATAACAATCAGCCCCAGCATTTT. It specifies CASSLTGDNNQPQHF.

This clonotype was seen at least ten times. J is TRBJ1-3 and V is TRBV7-9; D gene uncertain. Germline V lookup: CDR1 SEHNR, CDR2 FQNEAQ (reference sequence). V was cut by 11 bases and J by 4 bases, with 21 bases left in between. CDR3 length: 15 residues. The CDR3 bases are TGTGCCGGCCAGACCCACTCCGACGAGGGAAACACCATATATTTT. As protein: CAGQTHSDEGNTIYF.

This clonotype was detected a few times. J is TRBJ1-2 and V is TRBV6-6; D is undetermined. The CDR3 covers 12 residues. V was clipped by 2 bases and J by 5 bases, with 6 bases between them. The germline V gene encodes CDR1 MNHNY and CDR2 SVGAGI (reference sequence). CDR3 sequence reads: CASSYPEYGYTF. In nucleotides, the CDR3 is TGTGCCAGCAGTTACCCAGAGTATGGCTACACCTTC.